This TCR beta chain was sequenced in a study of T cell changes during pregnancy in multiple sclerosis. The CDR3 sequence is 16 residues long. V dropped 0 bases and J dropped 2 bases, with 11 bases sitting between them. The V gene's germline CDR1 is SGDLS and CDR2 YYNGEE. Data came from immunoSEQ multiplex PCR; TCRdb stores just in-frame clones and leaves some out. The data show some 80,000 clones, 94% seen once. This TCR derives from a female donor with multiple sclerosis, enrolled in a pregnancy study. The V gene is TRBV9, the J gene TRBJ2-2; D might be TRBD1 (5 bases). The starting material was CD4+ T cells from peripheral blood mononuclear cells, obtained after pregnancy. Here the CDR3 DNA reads TGTGCCAGCAGCGTAGGGGTCCAGGGAAACACCGGGGAGCTGTTTTTT. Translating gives CASSVGVQGNTGELFF.